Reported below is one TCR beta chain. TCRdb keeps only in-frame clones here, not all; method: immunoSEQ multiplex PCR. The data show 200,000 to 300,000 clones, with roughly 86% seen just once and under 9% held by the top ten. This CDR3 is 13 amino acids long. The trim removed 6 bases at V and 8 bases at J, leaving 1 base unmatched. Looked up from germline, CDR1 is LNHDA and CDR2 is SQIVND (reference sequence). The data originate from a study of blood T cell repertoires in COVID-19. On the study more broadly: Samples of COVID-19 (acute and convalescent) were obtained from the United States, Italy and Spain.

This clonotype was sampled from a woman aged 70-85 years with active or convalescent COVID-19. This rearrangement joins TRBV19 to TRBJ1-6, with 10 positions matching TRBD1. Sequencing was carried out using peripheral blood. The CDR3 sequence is CASSGTGDSPLHF. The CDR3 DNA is TGTGCCAGTAGCGGGACAGGGGATTCACCCCTCCACTTT.